One and the same sample provided the 6 T cell receptor beta chains below, sequenced in a study of cytomegalovirus exposure and HLA in healthy donors (dated by TCRdb to 2016 to 2017). Receptor libraries were prepared by the immunoSEQ multiplex PCR assay. A mixture of 60 forward primers for TCR Vbeta segments and 13 reverse primers for TCR Jbeta segments was used in the multiplex PCR. This immuneACCESS table, as held by TCRdb, lists in-frame sequences with V and J called but not all clones. Of the missing ones, under half trace to an unresolved V gene in checked studies; the others have no known cause. The sample records 150,000 to 200,000 clones, roughly 13% of which are singletons. Jointly, the top ten make up 7.8% of the sample. Sequenced input: PBMCs. Receptors originate from a man between 50 and 59 years old in good health and CMV-seropositive.

J is TRBJ2-1 and V is TRBV5-4; 12 bases map to TRBD2. This CDR3 has 15 residues. Germline V gene sequence: CDR1 SGHNT, CDR2 YYREEE (reference sequence). V gave up 4 bases and J gave up 6 bases; unmatched junction bases: 5. DNA for the CDR3: TGTGCCAGCAGCGACGGACTAGCGGGGTCCAATGAGCAGTTCTTC. Its translation is CASSDGLAGSNEQFF.

V usage is TRBV6-1 and J usage is TRBJ1-1; no definite D call. CDR1 is MNHNS, CDR2 SASEGT, per germline. The V end lost 6 bases, the J end lost 1 base, and 12 bases lay between the germline ends. The CDR3 length is 14 residues. CDR3 residues: CASRIQLPNTEAFF. The CDR3 coding sequence is TGTGCCAGCAGAATACAGCTTCCGAACACTGAAGCTTTCTTT.

The genes are TRBV27 and TRBJ2-1; 8 bases line up with TRBD2. The germline V gene encodes CDR1 MNHEY and CDR2 SMNVEV (reference sequence). The CDR3 consists of 15 residues. V shed 7 bases and J 9 bases; nucleotides not matched to a gene: 14. The CDR3 nucleotides are TGTGCCAGCACCCTACGGGTCGGGGGGGGCGGTGAGCAGTTCTTC. It codes for CASTLRVGGGGEQFF.

The gene calls are TRBV18 and TRBJ1-6; D perhaps matches TRBD1 (6 bases). V lost 3 bases to trimming and J lost 6 bases, with 9 bases between them. Germline V gives CDR1 KGHSH, CDR2 LQKENI. The CDR3 runs to 14 residues. The CDR3 here is CASSPSRGNSPLHF. The CDR3 region has the DNA TGTGCCAGCTCACCCAGCAGGGGTAATTCACCCCTCCACTTT.

This clone has a handful of counts. The V gene is TRBV11-3, the J gene TRBJ1-1; TRBD1 is a possible D gene (6 bases). V lost 4 bases, J lost 10 bases, and 10 bases lay in between. CDR3 length: 11 amino acids. Germline CDR1 SGHNT, CDR2 YENEEA. CDR3 residues: CASSSDSRAFF. CDR3 bases: TGTGCCAGCAGCTCGGACAGTAGAGCTTTCTTT.

The chain uses TRBV2 and TRBJ1-4; D ambiguous. Germline CDR1 and CDR2: SNHLY and FYNNEI. This CDR3 is built from 14 residues. V gave up 7 bases and J gave up 3 bases, with 12 bases separating them. CDR3 in DNA: TGTGCCAGCATGACGGGAGGCTCTAATGAAAAACTGTTTTTT. This codes for CASMTGGSNEKLFF.